A selection of T cell receptor beta chains follows, all from one sample in a study of cytomegalovirus exposure and HLA in healthy donors. The method was immunoSEQ multiplex PCR; TCRdb's version includes in-frame clones alone and lacks a portion of them. The sample has more than 150,000 clones; around 86% are singletons. Specimen: PBMCs. These receptors all come from a man aged 35 to 55 in good health and CMV-seropositive. The CDR3 runs from the conserved cysteine through the conserved F or W. D genes are given only for firm matches. Size tells how often a clone was seen (once, few, many) or the class of an expanded clone, and some rows leave it out.

V: TRBV6-5; size: -; J: TRBJ2-3; D: TRBD1; DNA: TGTGCCAGCAGTTACCAGGGGGCCAGCACAGATACGCAGTATTTT; CDR3: CASSYQGASTDTQYF
V: TRBV18; size: -; J: TRBJ2-7; D: -; DNA: TGTGCCAGCTCACCCCTCGGAGGGGACGAGCAGTACTTC; CDR3: CASSPLGGDEQYF
V: TRBV19; size: -; J: TRBJ2-5; D: TRBD2; DNA: TGTGCCAGTAGTACCGCGGGGGGGCCCCAAGAGACCCAGTACTTC; CDR3: CASSTAGGPQETQYF
V: TRBV27; size: -; J: TRBJ2-5; D: TRBD1; DNA: TGTGCCAGCAGTTTGGGATGGGGACAGCAACAAGAGACCCAGTACTTC; CDR3: CASSLGWGQQQETQYF
V: TRBV7-9; size: -; J: TRBJ1-2; D: TRBD1; DNA: TGTGCCAGCAGCCTTTCGACAGGGGGCGCAGATGGCTACACCTTC; CDR3: CASSLSTGGADGYTF
V: TRBV4-3; size: -; J: TRBJ2-1; D: TRBD2; DNA: TGCGCCAGCAGCCAAGATTTAGGAAGCGGGGGGCGCAATGAGCAGTTCTTC; CDR3: CASSQDLGSGGRNEQFF
V: TRBV27; size: -; J: TRBJ1-1; D: TRBD1; DNA: TGTGCCAGTAAACAGGGGGCGGCGGCTGAAGCTTTCTTT; CDR3: CASKQGAAAEAFF
V: TRBV7-9; size: -; J: TRBJ1-4; D: TRBD1; DNA: TGTGCCAGCAGCCGGGACAGCCTTGCAACTAATGAAAAACTGTTTTTT; CDR3: CASSRDSLATNEKLFF
V: TRBV7-3; size: once; J: TRBJ2-3; D: TRBD1; DNA: TGTGCCAGCAGCTTAAGCCCCATGACAGGGTCTAGCACAGATACGCAGTATTTT; CDR3: CASSLSPMTGSSTDTQYF
V: TRBV9; size: once; J: TRBJ2-5; D: -; DNA: TGTGCCAGCAGCGTAGGTCCAGGGCGAGAGACCCAGTACTTC; CDR3: CASSVGPGRETQYF
V: TRBV6-6; size: -; J: TRBJ1-1; D: -; DNA: TGTGCCAGCAGTTCCTTGGGAGAACGGAACACTGAAGCTTTCTTT; CDR3: CASSSLGERNTEAFF
V: TRBV20-1; size: -; J: TRBJ2-7; D: -; DNA: TGCAGTGCTACGGACAATTACGAGCAGTACTTC; CDR3: CSATDNYEQYF
V: TRBV6-5; size: -; J: TRBJ2-7; D: -; DNA: TGTGCCAGCAGTCTTTGGACTGGCCTTGCCTACGAGCAGTACTTC; CDR3: CASSLWTGLAYEQYF
V: TRBV10-1; size: -; J: TRBJ2-5; D: TRBD1; DNA: TGCGCCAGCAGCCCAGGGGGCCAAGAGACCCAGTACTTC; CDR3: CASSPGGQETQYF
V: TRBV21-1; size: -; J: TRBJ1-3; D: -; DNA: TGTGCCAGCAGCAAACTGGGGCTCGGCGCAAACTCTGGAAACACCATATATTTT; CDR3: CASSKLGLGANSGNTIYF
V: TRBV28; size: few; J: TRBJ1-5; D: -; DNA: TGTGCCAGCAGTTTATCCCCGGACAGATTCAATCAGCCCCAGCATTTT; CDR3: CASSLSPDRFNQPQHF
V: TRBV20-1; size: -; J: TRBJ2-7; D: -; DNA: TGCAGTGCTAGAGATGTCTACGAGCAGTACTTC; CDR3: CSARDVYEQYF
V: TRBV18; size: -; J: TRBJ1-2; D: TRBD1; DNA: TGTGCCAGCTCACCAGGACAGGGGAGAGACTATGGCTACACCTTC; CDR3: CASSPGQGRDYGYTF
V: TRBV6-6; size: -; J: TRBJ2-3; D: -; DNA: TGTGCCAGCAGCCCTATGGATACGCAGTATTTT; CDR3: CASSPMDTQYF
V: TRBV7-9; size: -; J: TRBJ2-7; D: TRBD1; DNA: TGTGCCAGCAGCTTCAGTCAGGGGGCGGATTTATTGTTCGAGCAGTACTTC; CDR3: CASSFSQGADLLFEQYF
V: TRBV27; size: -; J: TRBJ2-4; D: -; DNA: TGTGCCAGCACGGGAGCCAAAAACATTCAGTACTTC; CDR3: CASTGAKNIQYF
V: TRBV9; size: few; J: TRBJ1-3; D: -; DNA: TGTGCCAGCAGCTCCCGGACAGCGAGCTCTGGAAACACCATATATTTT; CDR3: CASSSRTASSGNTIYF
V: TRBV9; size: -; J: TRBJ2-3; D: -; DNA: TGTGCCAGCAGCCGAGGCACAGATACGCAGTATTTT; CDR3: CASSRGTDTQYF
V: TRBV10-2; size: once; J: TRBJ1-6; D: TRBD1; DNA: TGCGCCAGCAGAACAGGGGGCATTTCACCCCTCCACTTT; CDR3: CASRTGGISPLHF
V: TRBV7-3; size: -; J: TRBJ2-3; D: TRBD2; DNA: TGTGCCAGCAGCCCCAGGACTAGCGGGGGAACAGATACGCAGTATTTT; CDR3: CASSPRTSGGTDTQYF
V: TRBV6-5; size: few; J: TRBJ1-4; D: -; DNA: TGTGCCAGCAGTTACTCGGGGGGAGTTAATGAAAAACTGTTTTTT; CDR3: CASSYSGGVNEKLFF